Listed here are 20 T cell receptor beta chains from one sample, sequenced in a study of blood T cell repertoires in COVID-19. Clones were sequenced by immunoSEQ multiplex PCR, and TCRdb holds only the in-frame ones, with some missing. Of about 60,000 clones in the sample, 90% to 95% were seen once. Sequenced material: peripheral blood. These receptors all stem from a human donor in a cohort sampled during active COVID-19.

V and J are TRBV6-2 or TRBV6-3 and TRBJ1-1; 7 bases fit TRBD1. Trimming at V came to 4 bases and at J to 8 bases, leaving 10 bases not matched to a gene. This CDR3 contains 14 residues. Looked up from germline, CDR1 is MNHEY and CDR2 is SVGEGT. The DNA for the CDR3 is TGTGCCAGCAGTTCCGGACGCAACAGGGGAGAAGCTTTCTTT. Translating gives CASSSGRNRGEAFF.

The chain has TRBV6-6 and TRBJ2-7; the D is unclear. The CDR3 is 14 amino acids. The V gene's germline CDR1 is MNHNY and CDR2 SVGAGI (reference sequence). Trimming left V 7 bases short and J 2 bases short, with 15 bases between. Here the CDR3 DNA reads TGTGCCAGCAACCCAGACGGGTTAACCTACGAGCAGTACTTC. This codes for CASNPDGLTYEQYF.

The DNA for the CDR3 is TGTGCCAGCAGTGATAAATTCAGCACTGAAGCTTTCTTT. This gives the protein CASSDKFSTEAFF. The chain combines TRBV25-1 with TRBJ1-1; D call uncertain. CDR3 length: 13 amino acids. In germline, CDR1 is MGHDK, CDR2 SYGVNS. Trimming pared 3 bases from V and 4 bases from J, leaving 9 bases between. Full variable domain (remainder filled in from reference TRBV25-1 and TRBJ1-1): EADIYQTPRYLVIGTGKKITLECSQTMGHDKMYWYQQDPGMELHLIHYSYGVNSTEKGDLSSESTVSRIRTEHFPLTLESARPSHTSQYLCASSDKFSTEAFFGQGTRLTVV.

This chain links TRBV6-1 with TRBJ1-1; tentative D call: TRBD1 (6 bases). Deletions cut 1 base from V and 8 bases from J, with 14 bases between. Germline assignment: CDR1 MNHNS and CDR2 SASEGT. CDR3 size: 14 residues. The CDR3 sequence is CASSEVGAGTEAFF. The CDR3 DNA follows: TGTGCCAGCAGTGAAGTGGGGGCCGGGACAGAAGCTTTCTTT.

The J gene is TRBJ2-7, the V gene TRBV2; 7 nucleotides match TRBD2. The J segment lost 0 bases and the V segment lost 1 base, leaving 3 bases of the junction unmatched. The CDR3 has 15 amino acids. The V gene's germline CDR1 is SNHLY and CDR2 FYNNEI. Written as DNA, the CDR3 is TGTGCCAGCAGTGAAGAGCGGGGAAGCTCCTACGAGCAGTACTTC. This translates into CASSEERGSSYEQYF.

This clone was counted once. This chain joins TRBV29-1 and TRBJ1-2, with TRBD1 as a possible D gene (6 bases). With 2 bases removed from V and 6 bases from J, the gap between germline ends came to 10 bases. Germline lookup yields CDR1 SQVTM and CDR2 ANQGSEA. The length of the CDR3 is 12 residues. This chain's CDR3 is CSVESGGNGYTF. The CDR3 bases are TGCAGCGTTGAAAGCGGGGGCAATGGCTACACCTTC. The complete variable domain, with remaining parts taken from reference TRBV29-1 and TRBJ1-2, reads SAVISQKPSRDICQRGTSLTIQCQVDSQVTMMFWYRQQPGQSLTLIATANQGSEATYESGFVIDKFPISRPNLTFSTLTVSNMSPEDSSIYLCSVESGGNGYTFGSGTRLTVV.

This clone occurred a few times. This rearrangement joins TRBV7-2 to TRBJ1-3; unclear D gene. Germline V gene data show CDR1 as SGHTA and CDR2 as FQGNSA. This CDR3 contains 13 residues. With 2 bases removed from V and 2 bases from J, the gap between germline ends came to 4 bases. CDR3 DNA sequence: TGTGCCAGCAGCTTACTTGCTGGAAACACCATATATTTT. Its protein product is CASSLLAGNTIYF.

This chain joins TRBV28 and TRBJ2-2; maybe TRBD2 (6 bases). This CDR3 region has 19 residues. V shed 5 bases and J shed 11 bases, with 33 bases lying between them. Per germline, CDR1 MDHEN and CDR2 SYDVKM. CDR3 amino acids: CASSPIAVQGEEGGTELFF. CDR3 DNA: TGTGCCAGCAGTCCTATTGCGGTACAAGGGGAGGAAGGTGGTACCGAGCTGTTTTTT.

This CDR3 is CASSPRVEGYEQYF. The CDR3 DNA reads as TGTGCCAGCAGCCCTCGAGTTGAGGGTTACGAGCAGTACTTC. The chain carries TRBV5-4 and TRBJ2-7, with D possibly matching TRBD2 (5 bases). The V gene lost 4 bases and the J gene lost 4 bases, with 15 bases spanning the gap. The CDR3 length is 14 residues. Germline assignment: CDR1 SGHNT and CDR2 YYREEE (reference sequence).

The J gene is TRBJ2-5, the V gene TRBV6-5; D may be TRBD1 (5 bases). In germline, CDR1 is MNHEY, CDR2 SVGAGI. V was trimmed by 6 bases and J by 0 bases, leaving 8 bases between them. CDR3 length equals 13 residues. The CDR3 region has the DNA TGTGCCAGCAGGTGGACAAACCAAGAGACCCAGTACTTC. It translates to CASRWTNQETQYF.

The chain employs TRBV2 and TRBJ2-7, with D possibly being TRBD2 (6 bases). The CDR3 is made up of 15 amino acids. Germline V gives CDR1 SNHLY, CDR2 FYNNEI. V gave up 6 bases and J gave up 5 bases, with 20 bases separating them. CDR3: CASSLTWDSRDEQYF. CDR3 nucleotides: TGTGCCAGCAGCCTCACGTGGGACTCCCGTGACGAGCAGTACTTC.

The table lists this clone with a count of one. This chain connects TRBV3-1 (or the pseudogene TRBV3-2) to TRBJ1-2; no reliable D call. Germline V gene sequence: CDR1 LGHDT, CDR2 YNNKEL (reference sequence). This CDR3 region has 15 residues. V lost 0 bases and J lost 8, with 16 bases in between. CDR3 in DNA: TGTGCCAGCAGCCAAGACGTCGGCAGCGCTGGAGGCTACACCTTC. Protein: CASSQDVGSAGGYTF.

This chain uses TRBV28 with TRBJ1-4; TRBD1 agrees at 10 bases. The germline V gene encodes CDR1 MDHEN and CDR2 SYDVKM. Losses at the gene ends were 3 bases for V and 5 bases for J; bases not matched to a gene: 6. The CDR3 contains 16 residues. The CDR3 spells CASSLTGGVGNEKLFF. The CDR3 DNA reads as TGTGCCAGCAGTTTGACAGGGGGCGTTGGGAATGAAAAACTGTTTTTT.

The CDR3 bases are TGTGCCAGCAGCTTGCATGCAGTGGCCGAAAAACTGTTTTTT. Its protein is CASSLHAVAEKLFF. The V gene is TRBV5-5, the J gene TRBJ1-4; D is ambiguous. Germline V gene sequence: CDR1 SGHKS, CDR2 YYEKEE (reference sequence). The V gene lost 1 base and the J gene lost 8 bases, with 12 bases spanning the gap. This CDR3 contains 14 residues.

J is TRBJ2-3 and V is TRBV5-1; TRBD1 aligns across 7 bases. CDR3 length equals 14 residues. V was clipped by 5 bases and J by 0 bases; unmatched bases: 3. Germline assignment: CDR1 SGHRS and CDR2 YFSETQ. As DNA, the CDR3 is TGCGCCAGCAGGGGACAGACTAGCACAGATACGCAGTATTTT. Its translation is CASRGQTSTDTQYF.

This chain uses TRBV10-1 with TRBJ1-1, with 8 bases matching TRBD1. CDR3 length: 13 amino acids. V lost 6 bases to trimming and J lost 4 bases; unmatched junction nucleotides: 4. Germline CDR1 WNHNN, CDR2 SYGVQD (reference sequence). This chain's CDR3 is CASSRGLGTEAFF. CDR3 in DNA: TGCGCCAGCAGCAGGGGGCTAGGCACTGAAGCTTTCTTT.

The chain couples TRBV5-1 to TRBJ1-1; D call uncertain. Germline values: CDR1 SGHRS, CDR2 YFSETQ. The V gene lost 0 bases and the J gene lost 1 base, with 13 bases spanning the gap. This CDR3 region has 16 residues. CDR3 amino acids: CASSLVTSGRNTEAFF. The DNA of the CDR3 is TGCGCCAGCAGCTTGGTAACTTCGGGGAGGAACACTGAAGCTTTCTTT.

This clone was counted between two and nine times. The chain combines TRBV7-8 with TRBJ2-5; 12 nucleotides match TRBD2. The CDR3 is 16 amino acids. After removal of 4 bases from V and 5 bases from J, the junction contained 8 bases not matched to a gene. Germline CDR1 and CDR2: SGHVS and FQNEAQ. CDR3 nucleotides: TGTGCCAGCAGCTCAGGACTAGCGGGAAGTAAGGAGACCCAGTACTTC. Protein product: CASSSGLAGSKETQYF.

The chain links TRBV5-1 to TRBJ2-5, with TRBD1 as a possible D gene (5 bases). The CDR3 is 16 amino acids. CDR1 is SGHRS, CDR2 YFSETQ, per germline. V was pared by 4 bases and J by 3 bases, with 19 bases between. The CDR3 DNA follows: TGCGCCAGCAGCCGATCTCTTCGCCAGGGCGAAGAGACCCAGTACTTC. Translating it yields CASSRSLRQGEETQYF.

The CDR3: CASSNEGDTEAFF. The CDR3 DNA reads as TGTGCCAGTAGTAACGAGGGTGACACTGAAGCTTTCTTT. V usage is TRBV19 and J usage is TRBJ1-1; D not certain. CDR3 length: 13 residues. The germline V gene has CDR1 LNHDA and CDR2 SQIVND (reference sequence). V lost 4 bases and J 3 bases, leaving 9 bases between the germline ends.